The sequence of this TCR beta chain was determined in a study of blood T cell repertoires in COVID-19 (dated by TCRdb to the early 2020s). Regarding the research as a whole: Samples covering the acute and convalescent phases of COVID-19 were provided by collaborators in the United States, Italy and Spain. The material from the prospective study consisted of cDNA or gDNA derived from T cells, B-cell-depleted T cells, or PBMCs. Subjects who had been exposed to COVID-19, were actively infected with it, or had recovered from it provided the deeply sampled blood TCRbeta repertoires that made up the dataset. A freely available public database, intended as a resource for researchers studying the immune response to SARS-CoV-2, is where the repertoires were released. The samples were drawn from the first 160 participants of the ongoing ImmuneRACE study and from 950 to 1,500 subjects provided by 6 global collaborators. Nearly every sample came with metadata listing a de-identified subject ID, COVID-19 status, age in years and sex. HLA class I and class II types, where available, came from metadata supplied by the sample provider rather than from assay-based typing.

CDR1 and CDR2 were assigned from the germline V gene as KGHSH and LQKENI. Taken from cysteine to phenylalanine, the CDR3 has 16 residues. CDR3 DNA is the only sequence kept; it has 48 bases, read in frame from the first base. V ends up 6 bases short and J 4 bases short, with an unmatched junction base count of 11. Each collaborating institution followed its own protocols to collect whole blood in K2EDTA tubes. Collaborator samples were shipped for TCRbeta analysis as frozen whole blood, isolated PBMCs, or DNA extracted from either sample type. This clone was found a few times. Which antigen it targets is not known. The sample holds no much larger clone one base away, and base qualities are not on file. Findings and caveats that apply to the study as a whole: Clinical and demographic metadata were provided uncurated, with the amount varying by source and participant.

TCRbeta CDR3 regions were amplified from genomic DNA using the immunoSEQ Assay, a bias-controlled multiplex PCR. The source study handled its data this way. The number of nucleated cells in each sample was estimated from the amplification of reference gene primers within the assay. Sequence reads were collapsed and filtered to measure the absolute abundance of every unique TCRbeta CDR3 rearrangement. Productive Simpson clonality was computed per sample as the square root of Simpson's diversity index over productive rearrangements. This is the immuneACCESS table as TCRdb keeps it, with only in-frame sequences that have V and J called. A part of the clones is gone; compared with another copy, unresolved V genes explain less than half, and the rest is unexplained. The V and J calls and clone size come from that table; D and trimming were worked out from the DNA. In all, the sample holds about 57,000 clones, and 88% of those were seen once. The ten biggest clones cover 4.5% to 5% of the sample.

What was sequenced was peripheral blood. Recombination connected TRBV18 to TRBJ1-5; the central 8 bases match TRBD1. The source is a human donor in a cohort sampled during active COVID-19. The DNA reads TGTGCCAGCTCGGTAAACGGACAGGGCTCAAATCAGCCCCAGCATTTT. Its product reads: CASSVNGQGSNQPQHF.